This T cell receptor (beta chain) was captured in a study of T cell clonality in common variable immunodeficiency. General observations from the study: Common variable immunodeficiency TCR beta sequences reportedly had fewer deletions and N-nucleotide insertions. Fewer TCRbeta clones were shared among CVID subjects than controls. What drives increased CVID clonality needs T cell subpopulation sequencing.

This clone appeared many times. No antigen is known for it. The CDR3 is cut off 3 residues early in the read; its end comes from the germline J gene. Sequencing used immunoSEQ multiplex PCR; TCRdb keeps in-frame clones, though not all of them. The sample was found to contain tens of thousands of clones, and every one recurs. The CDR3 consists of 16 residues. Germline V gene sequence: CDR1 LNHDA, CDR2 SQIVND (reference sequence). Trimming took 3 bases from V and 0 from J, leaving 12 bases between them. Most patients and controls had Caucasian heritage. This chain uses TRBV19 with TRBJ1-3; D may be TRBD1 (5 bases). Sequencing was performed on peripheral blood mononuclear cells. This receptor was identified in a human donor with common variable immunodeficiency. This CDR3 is CASSIGGAISGNTIYF. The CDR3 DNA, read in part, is TGTGCCAGTAGTATTGGAGGGGCCATCTCTGGAAACACC.